This T cell receptor beta chain was documented in a study of T cell repertoires in cytomegalovirus infection. Notes on this clonotype: As yet, its antigen is unknown.

Study-wide points: HLA-C-restricted CMV clonotypes gave the most frequent clonotype in two of eight donors. Cumulative public TCR beta family frequency identified CMV carriers with the relevant HLA.

The V end lost 4 bases, the J end lost 0 bases, and 16 bases lay between the germline ends. The CDR3 has 17 amino acids. Germline loops: CDR1 MNHEY, CDR2 SVGAGI. TCRdb called the reads again in MiXCR, with one record for every CDR3 protein. Of some 700,000 distinct CDR3 sequences in the sample, roughly 35% were seen once. The clonotype originates from a human donor in good health (CMV status not recorded). Some clones in this sample may be carry-over from other donors' samples. The genes are TRBV6-5 and TRBJ1-3, with D hard to call. The sample was PBMCs. CDR3 residues: CASSSRLGIGSGNTIYF. CDR3 DNA sequence: TGTGCCAGCAGTTCCCGGCTTGGGATCGGCTCTGGAAACACCATATATTTT.